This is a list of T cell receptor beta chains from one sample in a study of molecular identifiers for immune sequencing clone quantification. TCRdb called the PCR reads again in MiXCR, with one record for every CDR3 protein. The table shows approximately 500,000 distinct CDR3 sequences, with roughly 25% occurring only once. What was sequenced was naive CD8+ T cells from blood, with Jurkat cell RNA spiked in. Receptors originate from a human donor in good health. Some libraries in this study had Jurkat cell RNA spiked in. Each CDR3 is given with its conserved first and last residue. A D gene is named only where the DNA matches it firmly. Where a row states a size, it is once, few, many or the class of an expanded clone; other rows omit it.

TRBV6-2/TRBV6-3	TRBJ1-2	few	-	CASSYLSGTGYGYTF	TGTGCCAGCAGTTACTTGTCCGGGACCGGCTATGGCTACACCTTC
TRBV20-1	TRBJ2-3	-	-	CSARVGYTDTQYF	TGCAGTGCCCGGGTAGGGTACACAGATACGCAGTATTTT
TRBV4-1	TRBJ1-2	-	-	CASSQDPGFSYGYTF	TGCGCCAGCAGCCAGGATCCAGGGTTTAGCTATGGCTACACCTTC
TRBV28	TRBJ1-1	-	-	CASSSPTRRNTEAFF	TGTGCCAGCAGTTCGCCCACCAGGAGGAACACTGAAGCTTTCTTT
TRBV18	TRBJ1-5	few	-	CASSLEHSNQPQHF	TGTGCCAGCTCACTTGAGCATAGCAATCAGCCCCAGCATTTT
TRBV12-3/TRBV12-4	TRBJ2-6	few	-	CASSFLDGSGANVLTF	TGTGCCAGCAGTTTCTTGGATGGCTCTGGGGCCAACGTCCTGACTTTC
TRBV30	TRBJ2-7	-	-	CAVRRLSSYEQYF	TGTGCCGTACGCCGCCTTAGCTCCTACGAGCAGTACTTC
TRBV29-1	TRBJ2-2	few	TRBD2	CSARRGDTGELFF	TGCAGCGCACGACGGGGGGACACCGGGGAGCTGTTTTTT
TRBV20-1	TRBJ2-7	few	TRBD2	CSARDMQLASFYEQYF	TGCAGTGCTAGAGATATGCAACTAGCGAGCTTCTACGAGCAGTACTTC
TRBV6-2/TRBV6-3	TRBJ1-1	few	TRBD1	CAGWDRGIDTEAFF	TGTGCCGGCTGGGACAGGGGGATAGACACTGAAGCTTTCTTT
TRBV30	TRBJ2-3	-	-	CAWSVGADTRYF	TGTGCCTGGAGTGTGGGGGCAGATACGCGGTATTTT
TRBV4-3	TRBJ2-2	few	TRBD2	CASSQSGGYLNTGELFF	TGCGCCAGCAGCCAAAGCGGGGGATACCTAAACACCGGGGAGCTGTTTTTT
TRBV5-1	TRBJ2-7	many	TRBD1	CASSPGQGSNEQYF	TGCGCCAGCAGCCCGGGACAGGGGAGTAACGAGCAGTACTTC
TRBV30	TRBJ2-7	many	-	CAWSVSHEQYF	TGTGCCTGGAGTGTATCCCACGAGCAGTACTTC
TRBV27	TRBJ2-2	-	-	CASSLGRGTGELFF	TGTGCCAGCAGTTTAGGCAGGGGCACCGGGGAGCTGTTTTTT
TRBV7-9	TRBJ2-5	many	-	CASSLALGEETQYF	TGTGCCAGCAGCTTAGCGCTAGGGGAAGAGACCCAGTACTTC
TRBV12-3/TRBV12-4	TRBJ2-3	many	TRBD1	CASSGTGGTDTQYF	TGTGCCAGCAGTGGGACAGGGGGAACAGATACGCAGTATTTT
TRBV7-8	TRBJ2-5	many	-	CASSTIPRGPQETQYF	TGTGCCAGCAGCACGATACCCAGGGGTCCCCAAGAGACCCAGTACTTC
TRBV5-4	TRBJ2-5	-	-	CASSEMGSLKETQYF	TGTGCCAGCAGTGAAATGGGCAGCCTGAAAGAGACCCAGTACTTC
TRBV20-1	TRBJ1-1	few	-	CSAGLVGTEAFF	TGCAGTGCCGGACTTGTTGGGACTGAAGCTTTCTTT
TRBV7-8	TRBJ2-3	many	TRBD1	CASSPGQISTDTQYF	TGTGCCAGCAGCCCGGGACAGATTAGCACAGATACGCAGTATTTT
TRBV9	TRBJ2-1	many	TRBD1	CASSVEGTGGSDEQFF	TGTGCCAGCAGCGTAGAGGGGACAGGGGGTTCGGATGAGCAGTTCTTC
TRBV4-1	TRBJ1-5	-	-	CASSQLGPGTQPQHF	TGCGCCAGCAGCCAACTAGGGCCCGGGACCCAGCCCCAGCATTTT
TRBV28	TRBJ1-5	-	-	CAGNSGVGNQPQHF	TGTGCCGGAAACTCAGGGGTGGGCAATCAGCCCCAGCATTTT
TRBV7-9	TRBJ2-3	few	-	CASSLMESADTQYF	TGTGCCAGCAGCTTAATGGAGTCCGCAGATACGCAGTATTTT
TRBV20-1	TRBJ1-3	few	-	CSASDPRAGNTIYF	TGCAGTGCTTCCGACCCGAGGGCTGGAAACACCATATATTTT
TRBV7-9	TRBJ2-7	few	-	CASSLGPSSEYNDEQYF	TGTGCCAGCAGCTTAGGTCCGTCTAGCGAGTACAACGACGAGCAGTACTTC
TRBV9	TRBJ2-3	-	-	CASSVEGGAIPTDTQYF	TGTGCCAGCAGCGTAGAGGGGGGAGCTATCCCCACAGATACGCAGTATTTT
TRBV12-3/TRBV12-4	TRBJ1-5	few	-	CASSRQFPNSNQPQHF	TGTGCCAGCAGTAGACAGTTCCCCAATAGCAATCAGCCCCAGCATTTT
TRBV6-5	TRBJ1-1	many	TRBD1	CASSYGTAMNTEAFF	TGTGCCAGCAGTTACGGGACAGCTATGAACACTGAAGCTTTCTTT
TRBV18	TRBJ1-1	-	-	CASSPLVVTGTNTEAFF	TGTGCCAGCTCACCTCTGGTGGTAACAGGGACGAACACTGAAGCTTTCTTT
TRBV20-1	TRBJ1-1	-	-	CSARWAGNTEAFF	TGCAGTGCTAGATGGGCGGGGAACACTGAAGCTTTCTTT
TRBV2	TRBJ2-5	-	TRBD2	CASSATREGSVRQETQYF	TGTGCCAGCAGTGCCACTAGGGAGGGGTCGGTTCGCCAAGAGACCCAGTACTTC
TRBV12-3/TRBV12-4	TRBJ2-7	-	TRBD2	CASSSTSGRSYEQYF	TGTGCCAGCAGTTCGACTAGCGGGCGCTCCTACGAGCAGTACTTC
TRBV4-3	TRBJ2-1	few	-	CASSQDLSSSYNEQFF	TGCGCCAGCAGCCAAGATCTTAGCAGTTCCTACAATGAGCAGTTCTTC
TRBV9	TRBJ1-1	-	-	CASSVDSNKNTEAFF	TGTGCCAGCAGCGTCGACAGCAATAAAAACACTGAAGCTTTCTTT
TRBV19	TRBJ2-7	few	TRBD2	CASSFRRESTYEQYF	TGTGCCAGTAGTTTCCGGCGGGAGTCTACCTACGAGCAGTACTTC
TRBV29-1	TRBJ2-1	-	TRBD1	CSVEVGQSSYNEQFF	TGCAGCGTTGAAGTGGGACAGAGCTCCTACAATGAGCAGTTCTTC
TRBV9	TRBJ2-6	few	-	CASSNTGANVLTF	TGTGCCAGCAGCAATACTGGGGCCAACGTCCTGACTTTC
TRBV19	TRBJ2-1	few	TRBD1	CASRPGTGVYNEQFF	TGTGCCAGTAGGCCCGGGACAGGGGTTTACAATGAGCAGTTCTTC
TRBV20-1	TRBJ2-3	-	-	CSARDPALGHTDTQYF	TGCAGTGCTAGAGATCCAGCGTTGGGACACACAGATACGCAGTATTTT
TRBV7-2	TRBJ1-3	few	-	CASSLRGTHGNTIYF	TGTGCCAGCAGCTTAAGGGGTACCCATGGAAACACCATATATTTT
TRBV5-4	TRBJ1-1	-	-	CASSPGTGEAFF	TGTGCCAGCAGCCCCGGGACTGGGGAAGCTTTCTTT
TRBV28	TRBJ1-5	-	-	CASTASQLAVQPQHF	TGTGCCAGCACTGCCAGCCAGTTGGCGGTTCAGCCCCAGCATTTT
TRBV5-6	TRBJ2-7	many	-	CASSLGGRAEQYF	TGTGCCAGCAGCTTGGGAGGCAGGGCCGAGCAGTACTTC
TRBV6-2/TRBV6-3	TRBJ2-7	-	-	CASSYLHPSSYEQYF	TGTGCCAGCAGTTACCTACACCCGAGCTCCTACGAGCAGTACTTC
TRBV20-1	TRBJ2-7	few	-	CSARMLRDPFPEQYF	TGCAGTGCTAGAATGCTCCGGGACCCTTTTCCCGAGCAGTACTTC
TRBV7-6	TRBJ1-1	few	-	CASSLESGRTEAFF	TGTGCCAGCAGCTTAGAGTCAGGGAGGACTGAAGCTTTCTTT
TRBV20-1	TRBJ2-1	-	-	CSAREFRSSYNEQFF	TGCAGTGCTAGAGAGTTCAGGAGCTCCTACAATGAGCAGTTCTTC
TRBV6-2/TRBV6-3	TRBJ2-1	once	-	CASSYVDFNEQFF	TGTGCCAGCAGTTACGTAGACTTCAATGAGCAGTTCTTC
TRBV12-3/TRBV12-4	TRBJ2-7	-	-	CASSHTDSYGQYF	TGTGCCAGCAGCCACACCGACAGTTACGGGCAGTACTTC
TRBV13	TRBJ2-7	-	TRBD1	CASRQTGFSDEQYF	TGTGCCAGCAGGCAGACAGGGTTTAGCGACGAGCAGTACTTC
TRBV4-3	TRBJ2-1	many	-	CASSQLQANEQFF	TGCGCCAGCAGCCAACTACAGGCAAATGAGCAGTTCTTC
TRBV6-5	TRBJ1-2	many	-	CASTSLEAGNYGYTF	TGTGCCAGCACTTCCCTGGAGGCAGGGAACTATGGCTACACCTTC
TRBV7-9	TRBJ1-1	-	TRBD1	CASSPTGGEAEAFF	TGTGCCAGCAGTCCAACAGGGGGCGAGGCTGAAGCTTTCTTT